Listed here are 20 T cell receptor beta chains from one sample, sequenced in a study of T cells in Graves' hyperthyroidism and ophthalmopathy (dated by TCRdb to between 2018 and 2020). The library was produced with multiplex PCR. The sample was run on an Illumina HiSeq 2000. TCR beta CDR3 regions were amplified from RNA transcripts. A first-round RT-PCR of the TCR CDR3 used the HTBI primer set with the Qiagen OneStep RT-PCR kit. Using fastp trimming at Q25 and MiXCR clonotype assembly, TCRdb reanalyzed the public sequencing data and kept in-frame beta chains. Every entry covers one CDR3 protein and lists the most common genes and DNA from its rows. This sample has nearly 600,000 distinct CDR3 sequences in its table, and approximately 15% of those were observed once. The top ten hold roughly 5.5% of the sample. The specimen sequenced was blood. All receptors come from a woman aged 25 to 45 with Graves' hyperthyroidism that later progressed to Graves' ophthalmopathy.

In this sample, this clonotype turned up a few times. This sequence joins TRBV7-2 and TRBJ2-7; D is unresolved. This CDR3 spans 15 amino acids. V was pared by 1 base and J by 0 bases, with 10 bases between. Germline V lookup: CDR1 SGHTA, CDR2 FQGNSA. The CDR3 here is CASSLEVGTSYEQYF. Here the CDR3 DNA reads TGTGCCAGCAGCTTAGAGGTCGGCACCTCCTACGAGCAGTACTTC.

This chain uses TRBV3-1 with TRBJ2-4, with TRBD2 identical over 9 bases. Germline trimming cut 4 bases from V and 2 bases from J; bases unmatched to any gene: 9. The CDR3 length is 17 residues. The germline gives CDR1 LGHDT, CDR2 YNNKEL (reference sequence). The CDR3 reads CASSLHSGSFSKNIQYF. The CDR3 bases are TGTGCCAGCAGCCTTCATAGCGGGAGTTTTTCCAAAAACATTCAGTACTTC.

The sample holds many counts of this clonotype. V and J are TRBV27 and TRBJ2-3; D is perhaps TRBD2 (5 bases). V gave up 3 bases and J gave up 0 bases, with 10 bases separating them. The CDR3 spans 15 residues. In germline, CDR1 is MNHEY, CDR2 SMNVEV (reference sequence). CDR3 sequence: CASSLRVKSTDTQYF. The DNA for the CDR3 is TGTGCCAGCAGTTTGAGGGTCAAAAGCACAGATACGCAGTATTTT.

V gene TRBV11-3 combines with J gene TRBJ2-2; 8 positions match TRBD2. The CDR3 extends over 15 amino acids. Germline CDR1 is SGHNT and CDR2 is YENEEA. J gave up 6 bases and V 8 bases, and 11 bases lay outside the gene matches. The CDR3 loop reads CASGESGSVAGELFF. In DNA, the CDR3 is TGTGCCAGCGGGGAAAGCGGGAGCGTCGCCGGGGAGCTGTTTTTT.

This sequence joins TRBV12-3 or TRBV12-4 and TRBJ2-4; 7 bases agree with TRBD2. Trimming took 5 bases from V and 6 from J; bases not matched to a gene: 7. CDR3 length: 14 residues. CDR3 sequence reads: CASSPSGTLNIQYF. CDR3 DNA: TGTGCCAGCAGTCCTAGCGGAACCCTAAACATTCAGTACTTC.

In its sample, this clonotype was seen many times. This chain links TRBV10-3 with TRBJ2-7; D is unresolved. Trimming left V 7 bases short and J 3 bases short, with 7 bases between. The CDR3 runs 11 residues. Germline CDR1 ENHRY, CDR2 SYGVKD. The CDR3 bases are TGTGCCATCAAGAGTAGCTACGAGCAGTACTTC. It encodes CAIKSSYEQYF.

At least ten counts were recorded for this clonotype. The V and J genes are TRBV7-2 and TRBJ1-1; D remains unclear. CDR1 is SGHTA and CDR2 is FQGNSA in the germline V gene. Trimming removed 5 bases at V and 1 base at J, with 14 bases between. The CDR3 is 15 residues long. CDR3 nucleotides: TGTGCCAGCAGCCCCCACCAGTCCGGGAACACTGAAGCTTTCTTT. Its translation is CASSPHQSGNTEAFF.

This clonotype was found many times. The chain links TRBV7-9 to TRBJ2-5; maybe TRBD2 (6 bases). Germline V CDR1 and CDR2: SEHNR, FQNEAQ (reference sequence). The CDR3 covers 14 residues. V was cut by 4 bases and J by 5 bases, with 14 bases left in between. The CDR3 nucleotides are TGTGCCAGCAGCTCACCTCAAGGGAGGGAGACCCAGTACTTC. This codes for CASSSPQGRETQYF.

This clonotype has ten or more counts. The V and J genes are TRBV20-1 and TRBJ1-1; D gene unclear. The V end was cut by 7 bases, the J end by 5 bases, with 14 bases between. This CDR3 has 12 amino acids. CDR1 DFQATT and CDR2 SNEGSKA come from the germline V gene (reference sequence). As DNA, the CDR3 is TGCAGTGTTTTCAAGGGATGGACTGAAGCTTTCTTT. Translating gives CSVFKGWTEAFF.

In DNA form, the CDR3 reads TGTGCCAGTAGTATCCCGTTCATGAACACCGGGGAGCTGTTTTTT. Protein product: CASSIPFMNTGELFF. V is TRBV19 and J is TRBJ2-2, with no clear D. Germline V gene sequence: CDR1 LNHDA, CDR2 SQIVND (reference sequence). The CDR3 extends over 15 amino acids. The V end was cut by 3 bases, the J end by 1 base, with 9 bases between.

This clonotype was observed many times. The chain has TRBV28 and TRBJ1-3, with a possible D match to TRBD1 (5 bases). The CDR3 totals 14 residues. CDR1 and CDR2 from the germline V gene are MDHEN and SYDVKM. V lost 6 bases and J lost 5, with 14 bases in between. The CDR3 sequence is CASRGTVTRNTIYF. CDR3 nucleotides: TGTGCCAGCAGGGGGACGGTTACAAGAAACACCATATATTTT.

The rearrangement uses TRBV12-3 or TRBV12-4 and TRBJ2-2; 12 positions match TRBD2. The V segment lost 6 bases and the J segment 7 bases; nucleotides outside the gene matches: 3. The CDR3 covers 14 residues. CDR3 coding DNA: TGTGCCAGCAGGACTAGCGGGAGTAGCGGGGAGCTGTTTTTT. This encodes CASRTSGSSGELFF.

This clonotype was seen at least ten times. CDR3 nucleotide sequence: TGTGCCAGCACCGACAGGCGCTACGAGCAGTACTTC. Amino acid sequence: CASTDRRYEQYF. V and J are TRBV27 and TRBJ2-7, with a tentative D call TRBD1 (6 bases). Germline V gene data show CDR1 as MNHEY and CDR2 as SMNVEV (reference sequence). This CDR3 is built from 12 residues. V lost 7 bases and J 3 bases, leaving 10 bases between the germline ends.

There are many counts of this clonotype. V and J are TRBV20-1 and TRBJ2-5; 7 nucleotides agree with TRBD2. V shed 6 bases and J 0 bases; nucleotides not matched to a gene: 1. Looked up from germline, CDR1 is DFQATT and CDR2 is SNEGSKA (reference sequence). The CDR3 loop spans 12 amino acids. For the CDR3, the DNA is TGCAGTGCCGGGAGGAACCAAGAGACCCAGTACTTC. Translated, it gives CSAGRNQETQYF.

CDR3 residues: CASGGAGLSLYGYTF. The CDR3 bases are TGCGCCAGTGGGGGTGCGGGCCTATCCCTCTATGGCTACACCTTC. The chain uses TRBV4-1 and TRBJ1-2; TRBD1 is a possible D gene (5 bases). From germline, CDR1 is MGHRA and CDR2 YSYEKL. Trimming pared 9 bases from V and 4 bases from J, leaving 21 bases between. The CDR3 loop spans 15 amino acids.

This clonotype appeared many times. The gene calls are TRBV14 and TRBJ1-2; D is possibly TRBD1 (6 bases). V dropped 1 base and J dropped 4 bases, with 16 bases sitting between them. From germline, CDR1 is SGHDN and CDR2 FVKESK. The CDR3 loop spans 16 amino acids. The CDR3 DNA reads TGTGCCAGCAGCCAAGCTCAGGGGAGGGGGAGCTATGGCTACACCTTC. Encoded protein: CASSQAQGRGSYGYTF.

This clonotype was observed many times. This chain connects TRBV7-8 to TRBJ2-2; 7 bases fit TRBD2. This CDR3 is built from 18 residues. CDR1 SGHVS and CDR2 FQNEAQ come from the germline V gene. The ends lost 1 base at V and 6 bases at J; junction bases unmatched: 14. Here the CDR3 reads CASSLVPESGIVAGELFF. In DNA, the CDR3 is TGTGCCAGCAGCTTAGTACCGGAGAGCGGGATCGTTGCCGGGGAGCTGTTTTTT.

On this clonotype itself: Given a much more abundant clone one base away, this may be a read error. CDR3 DNA: TGCAGTGCTACCGACAGCGACTATGGCTACACCTTC. It encodes CSATDSDYGYTF. The rearrangement joins TRBV20-1 to TRBJ1-2; a possible D gene is TRBD1 (5 bases). V lost 4 bases to trimming and J lost 3 bases, with 9 bases between them. This CDR3 comprises 12 residues. Germline CDR1 is DFQATT and CDR2 is SNEGSKA (reference sequence).

This clonotype was picked up many times. V and J are TRBV5-8 and TRBJ2-1; 7 bases fit TRBD2. There are 15 residues in the CDR3. CDR1 is SGHTS and CDR2 is YDEGEE in the germline V gene. After removal of 4 bases from V and 0 bases from J, the junction contained 4 bases not matched to a gene. CDR3 amino acids: CASSGGSTSYNEQFF. As DNA, the CDR3 is TGTGCCAGCAGCGGCGGGAGTACCTCCTACAATGAGCAGTTCTTC.

This clonotype has a count of ten or more. The V gene is TRBV9, the J gene TRBJ1-1; tentatively, D is TRBD1 (5 bases). Per germline, CDR1 SGDLS and CDR2 YYNGEE. This CDR3 comprises 14 residues. V was shortened by 4 bases and J by 4 bases, with 14 bases between the two germline ends. CDR3 amino acids: CASSFSRVGTEAFF. Written as DNA, the CDR3 is TGTGCCAGCAGCTTCAGCAGGGTAGGCACTGAAGCTTTCTTT.